The source of this TCR beta chain is a study of low-dose radiotherapy and immunotherapy resistance in tumors. This clonotype has ten or more counts. Sequence at one end of the junction differs from germline and may be a read error. The CDR3 consists of 12 residues. Germline V gene data show CDR1 as SQVTM and CDR2 as ANQGSEA. First-strand cDNA relied on TRAV- and TRBV-specific primers spanning alpha and beta chains. A constant-region primer paired with the V-primer adapter amplified TCRs over approximately 19 PCR cycles. TCRdb re-derived calls from the reads in MiXCR, one entry per CDR3 protein. This repertoire shows tens of thousands of distinct CDR3 sequences, less than 25% found once; its top ten account for around 13%. Time point described: after trial treatment. Treatment indicated: LDRT plus nivolumab, ipilimumab, low-dose cyclophosphamide and aspirin (RACIN trial).

The chain recombines TRBV29-1 with TRBJ2-7; TRBD1 matches at 8 bases. Material: PBMCs, obtained after low-dose radiotherapy plus immunotherapy. This TCR derives from a female donor with ovarian cancer. The CDR3 nucleotides are TGCAGCGTTGATGGACAGGGCGACGAGCATTACTTC. Translation: CSVDGQGDEHYF.